These 15 T cell receptor beta chains were all obtained from the same sample, sequenced in a study of cytomegalovirus exposure and HLA in healthy donors. 60 Vbeta and 13 Jbeta primers were used in PCR. Profiling relied on immunoSEQ multiplex PCR, and the TCRdb table lists in-frame clones only, not all of them. The sample lists 150,000 to 200,000 clones; roughly 70% were seen once. The sample consisted of PBMCs. The source is a woman aged 25 to 45 in good health and CMV-seronegative.

This clone has a single count. V is TRBV5-6 and J is TRBJ2-3; no clear D gene. This CDR3 is built from 16 residues. The germline CDR1 and CDR2 sequences are SGHDT and YYEEEE. The ends were cut back, 4 bases at V and 1 base at J, with 16 bases in the middle. Here the CDR3 DNA reads TGTGCCAGCAGCGATAATGAGGTCCTCGGCACAGATACGCAGTATTTT. Translating gives CASSDNEVLGTDTQYF.

The chain recombines TRBV6-1 with TRBJ2-7, with D possibly TRBD2 on 5 matching bases. The CDR3 totals 14 residues. Trimming shortened V by 4 bases and J by 5 bases, and 15 bases separated the two germline ends. Germline CDR1 MNHNS, CDR2 SASEGT. CDR3 amino acids: CASSARDPRNEQYF. CDR3 bases: TGTGCCAGCAGTGCCCGGGATCCCCGAAACGAGCAGTACTTC.

This chain connects TRBV6-1 to TRBJ1-1; 9 nucleotides match TRBD1. From germline, CDR1 is MNHNS and CDR2 SASEGT. The ends lost 3 bases at V and 7 bases at J; junction bases unmatched: 6. The CDR3 consists of 14 residues. The CDR3 is CASSDITTGGEAFF. The CDR3 region has the DNA TGTGCCAGCAGTGATATAACGACAGGGGGTGAAGCTTTCTTT.

In nucleotides, the CDR3 is TGCGCCAGCAGCCAAGAAGGAGGATACTCCTACGAGCAGTACTTC. It encodes CASSQEGGYSYEQYF. V is TRBV4-3 and J is TRBJ2-7; maybe TRBD2 (5 bases). This CDR3 has 15 amino acids. The germline V gene encodes CDR1 LGHNA and CDR2 YSLEER. Between the trimmed V and J ends, which lost 0 bases and 0 bases, there was a span of 9 bases.

This clone has just one count. This chain connects TRBV5-1 to TRBJ2-7; possibly TRBD2 for D (5 bases). The germline V gene has CDR1 SGHRS and CDR2 YFSETQ. Trimming took off 0 bases at V and 3 bases at J, with 16 bases between the two ends. The length of the CDR3 is 16 residues. In DNA, the CDR3 is TGCGCCAGCAGCTTGGAGTTCCGGCCTAGCAACTACGAGCAGTACTTC. Amino acid sequence: CASSLEFRPSNYEQYF.

The chain uses TRBV5-4 and TRBJ2-2; D might be TRBD2 (7 bases). CDR1 is SGHNT and CDR2 is YYREEE in the germline V gene (reference sequence). The CDR3 runs 16 residues. Trimming took 4 bases from V and 1 from J, leaving 14 bases between them. The CDR3 region is CASSRAGAVNTGELFF. As DNA, the CDR3 is TGTGCCAGCAGCCGGGCGGGGGCCGTGAACACCGGGGAGCTGTTTTTT.

The chain couples TRBV7-3 to TRBJ2-1; TRBD2 agrees at 9 bases. Germline V gene lookup returns CDR1 SGHTA and CDR2 FQGTGA. With V trimmed by 3 bases and J by 8 bases, 8 bases remained unmatched. This CDR3 is built from 15 residues. The CDR3 loop is CASSFSSGGQYEQFF. CDR3 sequence (DNA): TGTGCCAGCAGCTTCTCCAGCGGGGGGCAATATGAGCAGTTCTTC. The variable domain in full, completed from reference TRBV7-3 and TRBJ2-1, reads GAGVSQTPSNKVTEKGKYVELRCDPISGHTALYWYRQSLGQGPEFLIYFQGTGAADDSGLPNDRFFAVRPEGSVSTLKIQRTERGDSAVYLCASSFSSGGQYEQFFGPGTRLTVL.

The rearrangement links TRBV7-2 to TRBJ2-1, with 10 positions matching TRBD2. Unmatched junction bases numbered 9, after V lost 5 bases and J lost 5 bases. Germline V gene lookup returns CDR1 SGHTA and CDR2 FQGNSA. This CDR3 is built from 16 residues. CDR3 protein: CASSDQGLAPNNEQFF. DNA of the CDR3: TGTGCCAGCAGCGACCAGGGACTAGCGCCTAACAATGAGCAGTTCTTC.

The chain couples TRBV19 to TRBJ1-1; no firm D call. Trimming shortened V by 6 bases and J by 6 bases, and 5 bases separated the two germline ends. The CDR3 extends over 10 amino acids. Germline-derived CDR1 and CDR2 are LNHDA and SQIVND (reference sequence). The CDR3 loop is CASRNSEAFF. CDR3 nucleotides: TGTGCCAGTAGAAACTCTGAAGCTTTCTTT. The full variable domain, its missing parts supplied by reference TRBV19 and TRBJ1-1, is DGGITQSPKYLFRKEGQNVTLSCEQNLNHDAMYWYRQDPGQGLRLIYYSQIVNDFQKGDIAEGYSVSREKKESFPLTVTSAQKNPTAFYLCASRNSEAFFGQGTRLTVV.

The chain carries TRBV23-1 and TRBJ2-7; possibly TRBD1 for D (6 bases). TRBV23-1 carries the ORF label, with uncertain function. The V end was cut by 4 bases, the J end by 3 bases, with 19 bases between. The CDR3 is made up of 16 amino acids. The CDR3 DNA is TGCGCCAGCAGTCCCCTCGGCGCAGGGGACCTCTACGAGCAGTACTTC. Translated: CASSPLGAGDLYEQYF.

This chain uses TRBV4-1 with TRBJ1-2, with no clear D. CDR1 MGHRA and CDR2 YSYEKL come from the germline V gene. The CDR3 length is 15 residues. V was clipped by 0 bases and J by 4 bases, with 12 bases between them. The CDR3 sequence is CASSQERSRSYGYTF. CDR3 bases: TGCGCCAGCAGCCAAGAGAGGTCCCGGTCCTATGGCTACACCTTC.

V usage is TRBV7-6 and J usage is TRBJ2-7; tentative D call: TRBD2 (5 bases). From germline, CDR1 is SGHVS and CDR2 FNYEAQ. The CDR3 contains 13 residues. V was trimmed by 1 base and J by 3 bases, leaving 7 bases between them. CDR3 sequence (DNA): TGTGCCAGCAGCTTAGGTGGAGGCTACGAGCAGTACTTC. It is translated as CASSLGGGYEQYF.

The rearrangement links TRBV6-6 to TRBJ1-5, with a tentative D call TRBD1 (6 bases). V was trimmed by 5 bases and J by 6 bases, leaving 17 bases between them. This CDR3 spans 15 amino acids. Germline V gene lookup returns CDR1 MNHNY and CDR2 SVGAGI (reference sequence). CDR3 amino acids: CASSGVTQGSQPQHF. In nucleotides, the CDR3 is TGTGCCAGCAGTGGCGTAACGCAGGGGAGTCAGCCCCAGCATTTT.

This clone was picked up a small number of times. The rearrangement links TRBV11-2 to TRBJ2-7; tentative D call: TRBD2 (6 bases). The CDR3 is 15 amino acids. Germline lookup yields CDR1 SGHAT and CDR2 FQNNGV. With 5 bases removed from V and 2 bases from J, the gap between germline ends came to 16 bases. The DNA of the CDR3 is TGTGCCAGCAGCCTGGATGTAGCGGAGCCCTACGAGCAGTACTTC. Translation: CASSLDVAEPYEQYF.

J is TRBJ1-5 and V is TRBV9, with no clear D. Trimming removed 0 bases at V and 1 base at J, with 8 bases between. The CDR3 consists of 15 residues. Germline lookup yields CDR1 SGDLS and CDR2 YYNGEE. CDR3: CASSVAGGSNQPQHF. The CDR3, as DNA: TGTGCCAGCAGCGTAGCCGGAGGAAGCAATCAGCCCCAGCATTTT.